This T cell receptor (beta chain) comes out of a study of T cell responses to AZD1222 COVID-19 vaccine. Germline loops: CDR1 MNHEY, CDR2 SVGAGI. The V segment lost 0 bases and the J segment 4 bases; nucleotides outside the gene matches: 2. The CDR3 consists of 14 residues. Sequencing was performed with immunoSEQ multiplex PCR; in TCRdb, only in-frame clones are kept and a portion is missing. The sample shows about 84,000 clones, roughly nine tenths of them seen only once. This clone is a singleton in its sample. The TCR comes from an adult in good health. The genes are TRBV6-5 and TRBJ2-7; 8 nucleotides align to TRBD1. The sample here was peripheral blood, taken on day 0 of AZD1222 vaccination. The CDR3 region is CASSYSDREYEQYF. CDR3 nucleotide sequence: TGTGCCAGCAGTTACTCGGACAGGGAATACGAGCAGTACTTC.